This TCR beta chain derives from a study of response to subunit inactivated influenza vaccine. The CDR3 runs to 15 residues. Germline-derived CDR1 and CDR2 are MNHEY and SVGEGT. Losses at the gene ends were 2 bases for V and 5 bases for J; bases not matched to a gene: 6. Note on this clonotype: What it binds is unknown.

TCRdb reanalysed the RT-PCR reads using MiXCR and keeps one entry per CDR3 protein. This table holds 550,000 to 800,000 distinct CDR3 sequences, around 14% found once. Points from the study as a whole: Researchers suggested that each seasonal influenza vaccination recruits few new T cells.

The receptor's source is a man between 45 and 60 years old who received an inactivated influenza vaccine. The chain links TRBV6-2 or TRBV6-3 to TRBJ2-7; 10 nucleotides line up with TRBD2. This specimen was PBMCs from blood, taken about 13 days after vaccination. In DNA form, the CDR3 reads TGTGCCAGCAGTTACGCCCTAGCGGGAGTAAACGAGCAGTACTTC. Translated, it gives CASSYALAGVNEQYF.